This TCR beta chain was documented in a study of shared clonotypes between healthy human individuals (dated by TCRdb to about 2020). About the investigation overall: The cohort comprised a couple of women and a few men aged 18 to 49 years. Per donor, leukapheresis produced somewhere between about 0.94 and 8.9 billion PBMCs. To estimate repertoire size and how much clonotype sharing occurs between individuals, the study deeply sequenced the blood TCR repertoires of five healthy adults. To increase sequencing depth and limit assay-specific biases, TCR repertoire library preparation and sequencing were carried out by different laboratories using diverse techniques. Points the paper makes about the study in general: Sampling was limited to blood, and TCR repertoires in tissue likely differ from TCR repertoires in blood. Because the study included only a small number of donors, the genetic and exposure-history diversity represented was limited. Based on pairwise subsampling, the degree of clonotype sharing among donors was expected to be affected by sequencing depth.

About this clone itself: Its cognate antigen has yet to be identified. Nothing much larger sits one base from this clone, and base qualities are not available.

The donors were healthy, HIV-negative adults with no recently reported acute infections or vaccinations. Only Caucasian adults living in Nashville, Tennessee, USA were represented among the donors. In the unsorted samples, 70 million to 95 million PBMCs were counted, and genomic DNA was extracted using the QIAamp DNA Blood Mini kit. Blood was collected by leukapheresis, and PBMCs were isolated by Ficoll-Histopaque density gradient centrifugation and then cryopreserved in liquid nitrogen vapor phase. Using the deep immunoSEQ assay, TCR CDR3 regions were amplified from genomic DNA by multiplex PCR. Genomic DNA extracted from each cell subset was distributed evenly over all wells of several immunoSEQ 96-well plates, and each plate served as one replicate. For unsorted PBMC, roughly 330 ng of genomic DNA, equivalent to approximately 28,000 T cell genomes, went into each replicate PCR. Ten immunoSEQ deep assay plates were used to sequence unsorted PBMC genomic DNA. The purified libraries were quantified using a Qubit 3.0 fluorometer, sized with a Bioanalyzer 2100, and then quantified again using the KAPA Library Quantification kit. A separate single-read 150-cycle Illumina NextSeq 550 flow cell was used to sequence each immunoSEQ 96-well plate. The original pipeline was this. Because the immunoSEQ output included only junctional sequences and no quality scores, the filtering could not be the same as the filtering used for full-length reads. To assign V/J genes and CDR3, sequences were annotated against IMGT germline references using PyIR, a Python wrapper for IgBLAST v1.9. Reads were filtered out if the reads had weak V/J assignments (E-value above 1e-6), no CDR3, stop codons, out-of-frame junctions, or ambiguous translated residues. V3J clonotypes were defined as sequences sharing an identical inferred V gene, J gene, and CDR3 amino acid sequence. To compute the percentage overlap between repertoires, the number of shared unique clonotypes was divided by the size of the smaller repertoire. Richness of each repertoire was evaluated using RTK rarefaction, the Chao1 estimator, and Recon v2.1 estimates of unobserved clonotypes. TCRdb provides this immuneACCESS table in a form limited to in-frame rearrangements. Some clones are lacking; in checked studies, under half of them reflect an unresolved V gene, and why the rest are absent is not known. V and J calls and clone size come straight from that table; D and trimming were deduced from the DNA. This sample gives about 490,000 clones in total; less than 80% of them show up just once. The ten largest clones capture 12% of the sample.

This clonotype originated in a woman aged 40 to 50 in good health. Some clones in this sample may be carry-over from other donors' samples. The specimen sequenced was PBMCs.

The DNA sequence reads TGTGCCAGCAGCTCTCGGGGGCGGGACGCCGATACGCAGTATTTT. This yields the protein CASSSRGRDADTQYF. The rearrangement combines TRBV7-9 with TRBJ2-3; the D element might be TRBD1 or TRBD2, as each aligns at 6 bases. The germline V gene (reference sequence) sets CDR1 to SEHNR and CDR2 to FQNEAQ. The CDR3 numbers 15 residues from cysteine through phenylalanine. Only CDR3 DNA remains: 45 bases, in frame from the first base. V is pared back by 4 bases and J by 6 bases, with 17 bases lying between the germline termini.